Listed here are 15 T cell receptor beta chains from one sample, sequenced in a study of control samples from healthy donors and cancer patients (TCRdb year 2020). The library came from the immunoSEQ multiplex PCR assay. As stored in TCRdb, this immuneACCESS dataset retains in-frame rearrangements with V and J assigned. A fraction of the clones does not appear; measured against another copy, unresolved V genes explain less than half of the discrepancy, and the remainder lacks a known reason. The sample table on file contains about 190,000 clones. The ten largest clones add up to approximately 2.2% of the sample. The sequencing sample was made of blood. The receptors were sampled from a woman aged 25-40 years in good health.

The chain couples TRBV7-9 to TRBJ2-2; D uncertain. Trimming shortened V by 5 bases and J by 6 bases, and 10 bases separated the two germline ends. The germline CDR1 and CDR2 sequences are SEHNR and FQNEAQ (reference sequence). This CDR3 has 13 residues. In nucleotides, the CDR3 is TGTGCCAGCAGCATTTGGGATTCCGGGGAGCTGTTTTTT. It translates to CASSIWDSGELFF.

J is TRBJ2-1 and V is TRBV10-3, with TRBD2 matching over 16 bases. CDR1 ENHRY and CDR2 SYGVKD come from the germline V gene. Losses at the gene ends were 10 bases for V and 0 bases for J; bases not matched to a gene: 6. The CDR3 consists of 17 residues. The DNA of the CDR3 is TGTGCCACCTCCGGGACTAGCGGGGGGGCCTCCTACAATGAGCAGTTCTTC. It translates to CATSGTSGGASYNEQFF.

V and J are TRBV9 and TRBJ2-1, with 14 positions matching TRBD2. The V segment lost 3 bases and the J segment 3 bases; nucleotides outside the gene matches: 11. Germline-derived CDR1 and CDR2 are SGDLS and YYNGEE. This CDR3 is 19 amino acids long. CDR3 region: CASSASPTTSGGDYNEQFF. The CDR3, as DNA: TGTGCCAGCAGCGCCTCACCTACGACTAGCGGGGGGGACTACAATGAGCAGTTCTTC.

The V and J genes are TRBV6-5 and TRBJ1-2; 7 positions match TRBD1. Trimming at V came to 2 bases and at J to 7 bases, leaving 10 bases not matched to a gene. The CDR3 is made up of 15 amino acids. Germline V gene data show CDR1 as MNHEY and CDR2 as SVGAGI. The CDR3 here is CASSYSLGRGSGYTF. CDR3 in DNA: TGTGCCAGCAGTTACAGTCTAGGCAGGGGGAGTGGCTACACCTTC.

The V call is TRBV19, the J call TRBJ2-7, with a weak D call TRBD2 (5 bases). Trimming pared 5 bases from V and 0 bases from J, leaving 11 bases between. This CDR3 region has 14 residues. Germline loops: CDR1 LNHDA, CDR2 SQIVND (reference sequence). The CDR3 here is CASSGWESSYEQYF. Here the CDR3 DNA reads TGTGCCAGTAGTGGCTGGGAGAGCTCCTACGAGCAGTACTTC.

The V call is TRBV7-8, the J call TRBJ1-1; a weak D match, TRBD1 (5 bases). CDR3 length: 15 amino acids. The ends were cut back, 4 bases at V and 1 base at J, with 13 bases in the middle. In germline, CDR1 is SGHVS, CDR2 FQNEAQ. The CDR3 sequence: CASSWAWGTNTEAFF. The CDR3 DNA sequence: TGTGCCAGCAGCTGGGCCTGGGGGACGAACACTGAAGCTTTCTTT.

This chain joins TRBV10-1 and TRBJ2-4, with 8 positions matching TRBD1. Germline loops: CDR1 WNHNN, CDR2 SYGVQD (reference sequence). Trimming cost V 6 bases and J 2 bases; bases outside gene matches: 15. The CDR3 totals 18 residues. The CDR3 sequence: CASRGGQVGTISKNIQYF. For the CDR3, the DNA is TGCGCCAGCAGGGGGGGACAGGTCGGCACCATCTCCAAAAACATTCAGTACTTC.

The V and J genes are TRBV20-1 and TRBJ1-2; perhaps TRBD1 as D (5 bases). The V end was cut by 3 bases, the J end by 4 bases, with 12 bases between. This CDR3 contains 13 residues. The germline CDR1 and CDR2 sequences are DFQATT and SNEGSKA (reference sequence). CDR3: CSASTGQFYGYTF. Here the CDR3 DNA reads TGCAGTGCTAGTACCGGACAATTCTATGGCTACACCTTC.

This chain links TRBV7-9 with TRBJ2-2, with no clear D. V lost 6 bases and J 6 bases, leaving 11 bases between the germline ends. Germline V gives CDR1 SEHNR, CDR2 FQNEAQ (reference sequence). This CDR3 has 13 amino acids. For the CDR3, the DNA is TGTGCCAGCAGATTCAGGAGTGCCGGGGAGCTGTTTTTT. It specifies CASRFRSAGELFF.

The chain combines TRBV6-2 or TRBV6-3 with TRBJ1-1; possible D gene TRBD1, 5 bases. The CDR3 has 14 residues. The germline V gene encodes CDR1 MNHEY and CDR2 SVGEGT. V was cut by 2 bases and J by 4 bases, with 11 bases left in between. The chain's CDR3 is CASSYVGGSTEAFF. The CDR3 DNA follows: TGTGCCAGCAGTTACGTGGGGGGGTCCACTGAAGCTTTCTTT.

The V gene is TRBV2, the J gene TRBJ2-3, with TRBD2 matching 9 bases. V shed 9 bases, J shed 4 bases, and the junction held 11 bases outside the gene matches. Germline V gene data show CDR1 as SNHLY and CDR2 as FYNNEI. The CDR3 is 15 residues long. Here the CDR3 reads CASIAGETVSDTQYF. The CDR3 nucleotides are TGTGCCAGTATAGCGGGGGAAACCGTTTCAGATACGCAGTATTTT. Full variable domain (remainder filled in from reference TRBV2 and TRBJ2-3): EPEVTQTPSHQVTQMGQEVILRCVPISNHLYFYWYRQILGQKVEFLVSFYNNEISEKSEIFDDQFSVERPDGSNFTLKIRSTKLEDSAMYFCASIAGETVSDTQYFGPGTRLTVL.

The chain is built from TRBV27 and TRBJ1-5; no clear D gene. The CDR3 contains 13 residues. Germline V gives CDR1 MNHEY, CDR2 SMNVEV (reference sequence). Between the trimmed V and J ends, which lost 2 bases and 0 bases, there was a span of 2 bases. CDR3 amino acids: CASSLHSNQPQHF. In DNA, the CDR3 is TGTGCCAGCAGTTTACATAGCAATCAGCCCCAGCATTTT.

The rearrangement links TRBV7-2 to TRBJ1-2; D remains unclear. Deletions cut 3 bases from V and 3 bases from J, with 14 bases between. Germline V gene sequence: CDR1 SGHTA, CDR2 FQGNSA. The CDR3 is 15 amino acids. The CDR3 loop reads CASSFRRGPYYGYTF. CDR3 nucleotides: TGTGCCAGCAGCTTTCGTCGAGGGCCATACTATGGCTACACCTTC. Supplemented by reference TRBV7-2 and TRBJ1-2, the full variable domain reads GAGVSQSPSNKVTEKGKDVELRCDPISGHTALYWYRQSLGQGLEFLIYFQGNSAPDKSGLPSDRFSAERTGGSVSTLTIQRTQQEDSAVYLCASSFRRGPYYGYTFGSGTRLTVV.

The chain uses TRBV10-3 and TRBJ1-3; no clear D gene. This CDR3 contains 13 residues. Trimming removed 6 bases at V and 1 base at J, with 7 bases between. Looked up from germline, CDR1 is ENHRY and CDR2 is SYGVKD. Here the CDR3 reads CAIREESGNTIYF. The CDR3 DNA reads TGTGCCATCAGGGAGGAGTCTGGAAACACCATATATTTT.

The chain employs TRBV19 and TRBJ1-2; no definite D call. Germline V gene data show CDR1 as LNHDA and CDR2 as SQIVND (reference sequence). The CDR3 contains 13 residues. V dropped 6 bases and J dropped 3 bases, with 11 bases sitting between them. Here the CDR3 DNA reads TGTGCCAGTAGAGCGGTCGGGCACTATGGCTACACCTTC. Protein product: CASRAVGHYGYTF.